Listed here are 27 T cell receptor beta chains from one sample, sequenced in a study of T cells in Graves' hyperthyroidism and ophthalmopathy. Amplification of TCR beta CDR3 regions was performed using RNA transcripts as template. The HTBI primer set served for first-round RT-PCR of the TCR CDR3. TCRdb fed the multiplex PCR reads into MiXCR, producing one record per CDR3 protein. The sample yields hundreds of thousands of distinct CDR3 sequences, around 14% seen once. Material: blood. The receptors shown here come from a woman aged 18-30 years with Graves' hyperthyroidism.

This clonotype was recorded at least ten times. The CDR3 region has the DNA TGTGCCTGGAGTAACGGGGCGGTTTTGAGCTACACCTTC. It translates to CAWSNGAVLSYTF. The chain has TRBV30 and TRBJ1-2; perhaps TRBD1 as D (5 bases). Per the germline V gene, CDR1 is GTSNPN and CDR2 is SVGIG (reference sequence). CDR3 size: 13 residues. V dropped 2 bases and J dropped 9 bases, with 16 bases sitting between them.

This clonotype was found many times. The rearrangement uses TRBV12-3 or TRBV12-4 and TRBJ1-1; possible D gene TRBD1, 5 bases. CDR3 length: 14 amino acids. Between the trimmed V and J ends, which lost 5 bases and 0 bases, there was a span of 10 bases. The CDR3 protein is CASSHGTVNTEAFF. The CDR3 nucleotides read TGTGCCAGCAGTCACGGGACGGTGAACACTGAAGCTTTCTTT.

This clonotype was seen at least ten times. The chain uses TRBV6-1 and TRBJ2-4; maybe TRBD2 (6 bases). There are 14 residues in the CDR3. Per germline, CDR1 MNHNS and CDR2 SASEGT. V was pared by 7 bases and J by 0 bases, with 10 bases between. The CDR3 sequence: CASKEGLAKNIQYF. The CDR3 DNA reads TGTGCCAGCAAGGAGGGACTAGCCAAAAACATTCAGTACTTC.

This clonotype was counted many times. The gene calls are TRBV20-1 and TRBJ2-1, with 8 bases matching TRBD2. The V gene end was trimmed by 3 bases and the J gene end by 9 bases; junction bases not matched to a gene: 13. The CDR3 totals 15 residues. Germline V CDR1 and CDR2: DFQATT, SNEGSKA (reference sequence). The CDR3 protein is CSASRLGTSSLEQFF. CDR3 bases: TGCAGTGCTAGTAGGCTGGGGACTAGTAGTCTTGAGCAGTTCTTC.

This clonotype was seen more than once but under ten times. V is TRBV19 and J is TRBJ2-1; D is uncertain. Germline V gene sequence: CDR1 LNHDA, CDR2 SQIVND (reference sequence). The CDR3 consists of 13 residues. The ends were cut back, 1 base at V and 4 bases at J, with 5 bases in the middle. This CDR3 is CASSIVQYNEQFF. The CDR3 DNA sequence: TGTGCCAGTAGTATAGTGCAGTACAATGAGCAGTTCTTC.

This clonotype was counted ten times or more. V usage is TRBV20-1 and J usage is TRBJ2-3, with 13 bases that match TRBD2. Per the germline V gene, CDR1 is DFQATT and CDR2 is SNEGSKA (reference sequence). This CDR3 is built from 16 residues. J gave up 6 bases and V 6 bases, and 12 bases lay outside the gene matches. CDR3 nucleotide sequence: TGCAGTGCGGGACGAAGGACTAGCGGGGGCGGTGATACGCAGTATTTT. This translates into CSAGRRTSGGGDTQYF.

This clonotype came up many times. The chain employs TRBV5-6 and TRBJ1-5; D is ambiguous. The CDR3 consists of 15 residues. V lost 3 bases, J lost 0 bases, and 10 bases lay in between. Germline V lookup: CDR1 SGHDT, CDR2 YYEEEE. The CDR3 loop is CASSSTEYSNQPQHF. Here the CDR3 DNA reads TGTGCCAGCAGCTCGACGGAATATAGCAATCAGCCCCAGCATTTT.

This clonotype showed up just a few times. CDR3 DNA sequence: TGTGCCAGCAGGAGGACAGGGACGGGGGGTGGCTACACCTTC. Its protein is CASRRTGTGGGYTF. J is TRBJ1-2 and V is TRBV9; 8 bases agree with TRBD1. V shed 5 bases, J shed 7 bases, and the junction held 10 bases outside the gene matches. Germline V gene lookup returns CDR1 SGDLS and CDR2 YYNGEE. CDR3 length equals 14 residues.

This clonotype has at least ten counts. V gene TRBV9 combines with J gene TRBJ2-1; D unresolved. Trimming stripped 6 bases from V and 2 bases from J, with 12 bases between. Per the germline V gene, CDR1 is SGDLS and CDR2 is YYNGEE. This CDR3 is built from 14 residues. As DNA, the CDR3 is TGTGCCAGCACGGCAGCGCACACCTACAATGAGCAGTTCTTC. Encoded protein: CASTAAHTYNEQFF.

This clonotype was counted many times. This rearrangement joins TRBV29-1 to TRBJ1-2; D uncertain. Between the trimmed V and J ends, which lost 3 bases and 2 bases, there was a span of 7 bases. The CDR3 contains 12 residues. The germline V gene encodes CDR1 SQVTM and CDR2 ANQGSEA. The CDR3 DNA follows: TGCAGCGTTGAGGTAGAGAACTATGGCTACACCTTC. Translation: CSVEVENYGYTF.

This clonotype was seen ten or more times. V usage is TRBV15 and J usage is TRBJ2-1, with 8 bases aligning to TRBD1. From germline, CDR1 is LNHNV and CDR2 YYDKDF (reference sequence). V dropped 0 bases and J dropped 6; count of bases not matched to a gene: 7. This CDR3 is 16 amino acids long. CDR3 sequence: CATSREHRGAFNEQFF. CDR3 nucleotide sequence: TGTGCCACCAGCAGAGAGCACAGGGGGGCTTTCAATGAGCAGTTCTTC.

The gene calls are TRBV24-1 and TRBJ2-5; the match to TRBD2 covers 8 bases. This CDR3 region has 17 residues. V shed 4 bases and J 5 bases; nucleotides not matched to a gene: 14. The germline gives CDR1 KGHDR, CDR2 SFDVKD. The CDR3 nucleotides read TGTGCCACCAGTGACCGCAAACTAGCGGCAAGCGTGGAGACCCAGTACTTC. This gives the protein CATSDRKLAASVETQYF.

The V and J genes are TRBV20-1 and TRBJ2-1, with 7 nucleotides matching TRBD2. V lost 0 bases to trimming and J lost 0 bases; unmatched junction nucleotides: 5. This CDR3 comprises 16 residues. Looked up from germline, CDR1 is DFQATT and CDR2 is SNEGSKA (reference sequence). The CDR3 nucleotides read TGCAGTGCTAGAGATTTCGGGGGGAGCTCCTACAATGAGCAGTTCTTC. Translation: CSARDFGGSSYNEQFF.

This clonotype was observed at least ten times. The chain couples TRBV6-1 to TRBJ1-1, with a tentative D call TRBD1 (5 bases). Germline V gene sequence: CDR1 MNHNS, CDR2 SASEGT. There are 13 residues in the CDR3. V was pared by 7 bases and J by 7 bases, with 16 bases between. The CDR3 DNA sequence: TGTGCCAGCAATGGGCAGGGATTGGGTGAAGCTTTCTTT. This sequence encodes CASNGQGLGEAFF.

The V and J genes are TRBV12-3 or TRBV12-4 and TRBJ1-1; D unresolved. The V gene lost 7 bases and the J gene lost 1 base, with 10 bases spanning the gap. The CDR3 runs 13 residues. CDR3: CASNFLGNTEAFF. The CDR3, as DNA: TGTGCCAGCAACTTCCTGGGGAACACTGAAGCTTTCTTT.

This clonotype was detected many times. The gene calls are TRBV10-3 and TRBJ2-5; D is possibly TRBD1 (7 bases). Between the trimmed V and J ends, which lost 3 bases and 5 bases, there was a span of 13 bases. The CDR3 runs to 14 residues. Germline loops: CDR1 ENHRY, CDR2 SYGVKD. CDR3 loop: CAISESQGRETQYF. The CDR3 DNA reads TGTGCCATCAGTGAATCACAGGGGAGGGAGACCCAGTACTTC.

This clonotype was detected many times. The chain links TRBV28 to TRBJ2-1; no clear D gene. The germline V gene has CDR1 MDHEN and CDR2 SYDVKM. The CDR3 runs to 13 residues. V lost 5 bases and J lost 5, with 10 bases in between. CDR3 in amino acids: CASSPDWNNEQFF. The CDR3 DNA sequence: TGTGCCAGCAGTCCTGACTGGAACAATGAGCAGTTCTTC.

The genes are TRBV6-1 and TRBJ2-2, with TRBD2 as a possible D gene (6 bases). The CDR3 extends over 14 amino acids. Between the trimmed V and J ends, which lost 7 bases and 4 bases, there was a span of 13 bases. Germline values: CDR1 MNHNS, CDR2 SASEGT. The CDR3 sequence: CASTPGERTGELFF. The CDR3 DNA sequence: TGTGCCAGCACCCCGGGAGAGCGCACCGGGGAGCTGTTTTTT.

At least ten counts were recorded for this clonotype. The chain links TRBV5-1 to TRBJ1-1; D unresolved. Germline CDR1 reads SGHRS; CDR2 reads YFSETQ. This CDR3 has 16 residues. V lost 1 base to trimming and J lost 7 bases, with 20 bases between them. CDR3 loop: CASSLSYYGREGEAFF. The DNA for the CDR3 is TGCGCCAGCAGCTTGTCTTACTACGGACGGGAGGGTGAAGCTTTCTTT.

This clonotype was found a few times. The chain uses TRBV6-1 and TRBJ2-2; 10 nucleotides agree with TRBD2. The CDR3 is 18 amino acids. The ends lost 6 bases at V and 0 bases at J; junction bases unmatched: 10. In germline, CDR1 is MNHNS, CDR2 SASEGT. This chain's CDR3 is CASSGLAESTANTGELFF. CDR3 nucleotides: TGTGCCAGCAGCGGACTAGCGGAGTCTACCGCGAACACCGGGGAGCTGTTTTTT.

J is TRBJ1-1 and V is TRBV2; possibly TRBD1 for D (5 bases). The V gene lost 4 bases and the J gene lost 2 bases, with 11 bases spanning the gap. In germline, CDR1 is SNHLY, CDR2 FYNNEI. The CDR3 runs 14 residues. The CDR3 sequence is CASSAVGGNTEAFF. In DNA, the CDR3 is TGTGCCAGCAGTGCCGTTGGGGGAAACACTGAAGCTTTCTTT.

A note on this clonotype: One base away lies a much larger clone, so this may be a sequencing read error. The rearrangement joins TRBV12-3 or TRBV12-4 to TRBJ1-2, with 12 nucleotides matching TRBD1. The V segment lost 7 bases and the J segment 9 bases; nucleotides outside the gene matches: 9. This CDR3 is 14 amino acids long. The CDR3 coding sequence is TGTGCCAGCAACATGTGGGACAGGGGGCATAGCTACACCTTC. This gives the protein CASNMWDRGHSYTF.

This clonotype was counted between two and nine times. The chain is built from TRBV25-1 and TRBJ2-3, with 10 bases lining up with TRBD2. In germline, CDR1 is MGHDK, CDR2 SYGVNS. V shed 2 bases and J 0 bases; nucleotides not matched to a gene: 14. The CDR3 contains 20 residues. The CDR3 sequence is CASSEAGGLAVRTSTDTQYF. DNA of the CDR3: TGTGCCAGCAGTGAAGCCGGCGGACTAGCGGTGAGGACTAGCACAGATACGCAGTATTTT.

Ten or more counts support this clonotype. V gene TRBV28 combines with J gene TRBJ2-1; possible D gene TRBD2, 7 bases. Germline-derived CDR1 and CDR2 are MDHEN and SYDVKM. This CDR3 has 13 residues. The ends were cut back, 6 bases at V and 8 bases at J, with 14 bases in the middle. CDR3 sequence: CASSDGGADEQFF. The CDR3 DNA reads as TGTGCCAGCAGCGATGGGGGGGCAGATGAGCAGTTCTTC.

The V and J genes are TRBV24-1 and TRBJ2-1, with 12 bases aligning to TRBD2. V trimming: 0 bases; J trimming: 9 bases; junction bases outside the gene matches: 8. Germline lookup yields CDR1 KGHDR and CDR2 SFDVKD. This CDR3 spans 17 amino acids. The DNA for the CDR3 is TGTGCCACCAGTGATTTGCAGGCTAGCGGGAGGGCCGGTGAGCAGTTCTTC. Translation: CATSDLQASGRAGEQFF.

This clonotype has a count of ten or more. CDR3 protein: CSVAEGTGNQPQHF. CDR3 DNA sequence: TGCAGCGTTGCGGAGGGGACAGGGAATCAGCCCCAGCATTTT. The rearrangement links TRBV29-1 to TRBJ1-5; 9 nucleotides match TRBD1. The CDR3 length is 14 residues. V was pared by 4 bases and J by 4 bases, with 5 bases of the junction left unmatched. Germline lookup yields CDR1 SQVTM and CDR2 ANQGSEA.

This clonotype was found many times. This rearrangement joins TRBV3-1 to TRBJ2-2, with D uncertain. The V and J ends lost 2 bases and 3 bases respectively, with 13 bases between them. The CDR3 length is 16 residues. Germline assignment: CDR1 LGHDT and CDR2 YNNKEL (reference sequence). The CDR3 region is CASSQSLPDYTGELFF. The CDR3 DNA sequence: TGTGCCAGCAGCCAATCACTGCCGGATTACACCGGGGAGCTGTTTTTT.